The entry below describes one T cell receptor (beta chain). The antigen is undetermined. A much larger clone lies one base from this, so it may be a read error. The CDR3 is made up of 15 amino acids. CDR1 and CDR2 from the germline V gene are SGHTA and FQGTGA. Naive CD4+ T cells were purified with Tregs depleted by CD25. Semi-nested PCR with Nested Universal Primer A followed constant-region reverse priming of full-length variable regions. One entry per CDR3 protein results from TCRdb running MiXCR on the 5' RACE reads. The sample includes just over 60,000 distinct CDR3 sequences, 25% to 35% seen only once; the top ten take about 2.3%. Study-wide results and limits: Tumor memory CD4+ T cell TCR gene usage was found to cluster with blood and lymph node memory CD4+ cells and with lymph node naive CD4+ cells. Tumor Tregs overlapped most with tumor, then blood, naive CD4+ cells.

The chain recombines TRBV7-3 with TRBJ2-1; perhaps TRBD1 as D (5 bases). The receptor was isolated from a female donor with breast cancer. Sequencing was performed on tumor-infiltrating naive CD4+ T cells sorted from the breast tumor. As to subset: naive CD4+ T cells, CD4+CD45RA+CD25-. CDR3 loop: CASNLGVQEYNEQFF. CDR3 DNA: TGTGCCAGCAACTTAGGGGTACAGGAATACAATGAGCAGTTCTTC.